The 14 T cell receptor beta chains below all came from one sample that was sequenced in a study of cytomegalovirus exposure and HLA in healthy donors. The PCR employed 60 Vbeta primers together with 13 Jbeta primers. Sequenced by immunoSEQ multiplex PCR; TCRdb stores in-frame clones only, minus some. The data show 95,000 to 150,000 clones, roughly four fifths seen once. Sequences were obtained from PBMCs. These receptor sequences come from a man younger than 35 in good health and CMV-seronegative.

The gene calls are TRBV7-9 and TRBJ1-3; 12 bases align to TRBD1. Per germline, CDR1 SEHNR and CDR2 FQNEAQ (reference sequence). J lost 4 bases, V lost 2 bases, and 6 bases had no gene match. CDR3 length: 17 residues. The CDR3 sequence: CASSLTGQGAVGNTIYF. DNA of the CDR3: TGTGCCAGCAGCTTAACGGGACAGGGGGCGGTCGGAAACACCATATATTTT.

CDR3 loop: CASSLARDRGAGYTF. The CDR3 DNA is TGTGCCAGCAGCTTAGCCCGGGACAGGGGGGCTGGCTACACCTTC. The chain uses TRBV7-2 and TRBJ1-2; 11 bases agree with TRBD1. The J segment lost 7 bases and the V segment lost 0 bases, leaving 4 bases of the junction unmatched. CDR3 length equals 15 residues. Looked up from germline, CDR1 is SGHTA and CDR2 is FQGNSA. Variable domain in full (rest from reference TRBV7-2 and TRBJ1-2): GAGVSQSPSNKVTEKGKDVELRCDPISGHTALYWYRQSLGQGLEFLIYFQGNSAPDKSGLPSDRFSAERTGGSVSTLTIQRTQQEDSAVYLCASSLARDRGAGYTFGSGTRLTVV.

This clone showed up just once. The chain joins TRBV6-5 to TRBJ2-7; maybe TRBD1 (6 bases). The CDR3 runs 16 residues. Germline-derived CDR1 and CDR2 are MNHEY and SVGAGI. The V and J ends lost 4 bases and 0 bases respectively, with 16 bases between them. The CDR3 DNA reads TGTGCCAGCAGTTTCGGGACAAGGCCTAGCTCCTACGAGCAGTACTTC. Its translation is CASSFGTRPSSYEQYF.

This clone was detected once. The V call is TRBV2, the J call TRBJ2-7; perhaps TRBD2 as D (5 bases). CDR3 size: 16 residues. V was pared by 6 bases and J by 1 base, with 19 bases between. Germline CDR1 and CDR2: SNHLY and FYNNEI. The CDR3 bases are TGTGCCAGCAGGGCGCGCCCGGCCGGGGTGTCCTACGAGCAGTACTTC. Translated: CASRARPAGVSYEQYF.

This clone occurred a few times. For the CDR3, the DNA is TGTGCCAGCAGCCCTCGGACAGGAGAGTACGAGCAGTACTTC. Translating gives CASSPRTGEYEQYF. The chain links TRBV7-9 to TRBJ2-7, with 7 bases aligning to TRBD1. CDR3 size: 14 residues. V lost 5 bases and J lost 4; bases outside the gene matches: 8. Germline CDR1 SEHNR, CDR2 FQNEAQ (reference sequence).

This chain links TRBV4-2 with TRBJ2-2, with D perhaps TRBD2 (5 bases). V was trimmed by 1 base and J by 0 bases, leaving 15 bases between them. Germline assignment: CDR1 LGHNA and CDR2 YNFKEQ. CDR3 length equals 18 residues. CDR3 sequence reads: CASSQVGRGASNTGELFF. CDR3 coding DNA: TGTGCCAGCAGCCAAGTGGGTCGGGGAGCCTCGAACACCGGGGAGCTGTTTTTT.

The CDR3 DNA is TGTGCCAGCAGTGGGGACAGGGGGTACGAGCAGTACTTC. Its translation is CASSGDRGYEQYF. V is TRBV6-6 and J is TRBJ2-7, with 11 bases that match TRBD1. The CDR3 is made up of 13 amino acids. The germline V gene has CDR1 MNHNY and CDR2 SVGAGI (reference sequence). V gave up 5 bases and J gave up 4 bases; unmatched junction bases: 1.

The V call is TRBV4-1, the J call TRBJ2-5, with D perhaps matching TRBD1 (6 bases). TRBJ2-7 matches the DNA end more closely, so the J call is doubtful. The CDR3 totals 16 residues. Germline CDR1 and CDR2: MGHRA and YSYEKL. The CDR3 protein is CASSQDLGQQGYEQYF. In DNA, the CDR3 is TGCGCCAGCAGCCAAGATCTTGGACAGCAAGGCTACGAGCAGTACTTC.

The chain is built from TRBV9 and TRBJ2-1; no reliable D call. The CDR3 contains 16 residues. CDR1 is SGDLS, CDR2 YYNGEE, per germline. V gave up 3 bases and J gave up 8 bases, with 21 bases separating them. CDR3 sequence: CASSDDYVRGTYEQFF. CDR3 in DNA: TGTGCCAGCAGCGATGATTATGTCCGCGGCACATATGAGCAGTTCTTC.

The gene calls are TRBV5-4 and TRBJ2-6; D gene uncertain. The germline V gene has CDR1 SGHNT and CDR2 YYREEE (reference sequence). With 2 bases removed from V and 1 base from J, the gap between germline ends came to 4 bases. The CDR3 sequence is 14 residues long. CDR3 nucleotide sequence: TGTGCCAGCAGCTTAATATCTGGGGCCAACGTCCTGACTTTC. Encoded protein: CASSLISGANVLTF.

This clone was detected once. This chain uses TRBV27 with TRBJ2-1; D possibly corresponds to TRBD2 (6 bases). The CDR3 has 14 residues. V lost 3 bases, J lost 6 bases, and 12 bases lay in between. Germline CDR1 is MNHEY and CDR2 is SMNVEV (reference sequence). The CDR3 spells CASSLPGTVNEQFF. The CDR3 nucleotides are TGTGCCAGCAGTTTGCCCGGGACTGTCAATGAGCAGTTCTTC.

The rearrangement joins TRBV10-3 to TRBJ2-7; possibly TRBD1 for D (5 bases). The ends were cut back, 7 bases at V and 0 bases at J, with 13 bases in the middle. Germline CDR1 and CDR2: ENHRY and SYGVKD. CDR3 size: 14 residues. In DNA, the CDR3 is TGTGCCATCAAGCCAGGGCCCTTCTCCTACGAGCAGTACTTC. Translating gives CAIKPGPFSYEQYF.

The chain has TRBV29-1 and TRBJ2-1, with 11 bases that match TRBD2. Trimming removed 3 bases from V and 4 bases from J; junction bases left unmatched: 8. CDR3 size: 16 residues. Germline loops: CDR1 SQVTM, CDR2 ANQGSEA. The CDR3 loop is CSVDTSSGGPYNEQFF. The CDR3 DNA reads TGCAGCGTTGATACGTCTAGCGGGGGGCCATACAATGAGCAGTTCTTC.

The rearrangement joins TRBV9 to TRBJ2-2, with 13 bases fitting TRBD2. V trimming: 4 bases; J trimming: 7 bases; junction bases outside the gene matches: 10. Germline CDR1 is SGDLS and CDR2 is YYNGEE. The length of the CDR3 is 17 residues. CDR3 region: CASSFPTSGGSSGELFF. DNA for the CDR3: TGTGCCAGCAGCTTCCCGACTAGCGGGGGGTCGAGCGGGGAGCTGTTTTTT.